This T cell receptor beta chain came from a study of TET2 disruption in CD19-targeted CAR T cells (dated by TCRdb to the late 2010s). Study-wide context: The number of samples was determined by the original clinical trial design and by which samples were available, and no additional inclusion criteria were applied.

This clone counts as medium-sized (0.01 to 0.1%) based on its frequency; no count is recorded. Which antigen it targets is not known. The observed sequence ends 3 residues before the CDR3 terminus, with the missing tail filled in from the germline J gene. The germline V gene provides CDR1 SGDLS and CDR2 YYNGEE. Counted from cysteine to phenylalanine, this CDR3 has 15 amino acids. The CDR3 was read in part: 36 bases, with the frame set at base 1. V loses 2 bases at its end and J loses 9 bases; junction bases beyond the gene matches: 3. The immunoSEQ assay was used to perform TCR beta chain deep sequencing. In the original analysis: Clonotype frequencies were computed using only productive TCR beta rearrangements. This immuneACCESS table, as held by TCRdb, lists in-frame sequences with V and J called but not all clones. Of the missing ones, under half trace to an unresolved V gene in checked studies; the others have no known cause. From that table come the V and J calls and clone size; the DNA was used to work out D and trimming. This sample's table carries 2,000 or so clones. Roughly a sixth of the sample lies in the top ten.

The treatment or condition label for this specimen denotes: autologous CTL019 cells: CD19 CAR with 4-1BB and CD3 zeta domains. TCR zeta and 4-1BB costimulatory signaling domains were incorporated into the CD19 CAR. Leukapheresis was used to collect the T cells for CTL019 manufacturing from peripheral blood. The DNeasy Blood and Tissue Kit was used to extract genomic DNA from pre-infusion T cells, peripheral blood, or sorted post-infusion T cells. What the research found in general, with its limitations: The conclusions about the patient's CAR T cells were based on extensive analysis of only one subject.

This clonotype was sampled from a man aged 70 or older with chronic lymphocytic leukemia. Sequenced here: CD8+ T cells sorted from cultured blood T cells, sampled for CD19 CAR T cell therapy. The V and J segments used are TRBV9 and TRBJ1-6, with 12 junctional bases fitting TRBD1. The sequenced CDR3 bases are TGTGCCAGCAGCGTGGGGACAGGGGGCTTTTCACCC. Translation gives CASSVGTGGFSP. In full, the CDR3 reads CASSVGTGGFSPLHF.